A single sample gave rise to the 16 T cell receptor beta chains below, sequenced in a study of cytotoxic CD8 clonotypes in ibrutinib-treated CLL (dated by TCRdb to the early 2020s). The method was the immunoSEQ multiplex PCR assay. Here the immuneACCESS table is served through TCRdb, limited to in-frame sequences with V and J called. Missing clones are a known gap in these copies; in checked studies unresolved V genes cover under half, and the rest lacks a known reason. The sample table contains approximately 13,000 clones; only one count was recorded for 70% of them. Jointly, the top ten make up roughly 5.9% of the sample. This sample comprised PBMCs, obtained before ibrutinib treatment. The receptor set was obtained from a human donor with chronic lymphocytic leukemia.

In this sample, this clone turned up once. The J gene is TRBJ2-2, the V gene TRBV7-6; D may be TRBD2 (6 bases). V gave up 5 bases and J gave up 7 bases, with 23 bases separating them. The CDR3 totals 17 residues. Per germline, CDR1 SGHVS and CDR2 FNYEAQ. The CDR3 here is CASSPPIWRGSGGELFF. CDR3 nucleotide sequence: TGTGCCAGCAGCCCACCTATTTGGCGGGGAAGTGGCGGGGAGCTGTTTTTT.

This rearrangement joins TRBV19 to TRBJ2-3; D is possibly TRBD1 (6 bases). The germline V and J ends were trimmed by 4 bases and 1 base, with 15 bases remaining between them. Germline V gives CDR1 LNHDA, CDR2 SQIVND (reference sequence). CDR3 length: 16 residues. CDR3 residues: CASSTQGDPRTDTQYF. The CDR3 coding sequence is TGTGCCAGTAGTACACAGGGCGATCCCCGCACAGATACGCAGTATTTT. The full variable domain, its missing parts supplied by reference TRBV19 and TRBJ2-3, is DGGITQSPKYLFRKEGQNVTLSCEQNLNHDAMYWYRQDPGQGLRLIYYSQIVNDFQKGDIAEGYSVSREKKESFPLTVTSAQKNPTAFYLCASSTQGDPRTDTQYFGPGTRLTVL.

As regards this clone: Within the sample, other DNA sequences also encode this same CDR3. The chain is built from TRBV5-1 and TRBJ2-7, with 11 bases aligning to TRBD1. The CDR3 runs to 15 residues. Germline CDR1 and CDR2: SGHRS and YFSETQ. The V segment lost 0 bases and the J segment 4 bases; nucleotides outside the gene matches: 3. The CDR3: CASSLGGTGGYEQYF. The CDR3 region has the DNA TGCGCCAGCAGCTTGGGTGGGACAGGGGGGTACGAGCAGTACTTC.

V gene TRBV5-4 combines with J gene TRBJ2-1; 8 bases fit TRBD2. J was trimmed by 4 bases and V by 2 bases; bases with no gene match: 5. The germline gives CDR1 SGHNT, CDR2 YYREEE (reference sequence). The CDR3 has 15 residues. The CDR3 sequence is CASSFPPGGYNEQFF. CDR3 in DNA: TGTGCCAGCAGCTTCCCACCGGGAGGGTACAATGAGCAGTTCTTC.

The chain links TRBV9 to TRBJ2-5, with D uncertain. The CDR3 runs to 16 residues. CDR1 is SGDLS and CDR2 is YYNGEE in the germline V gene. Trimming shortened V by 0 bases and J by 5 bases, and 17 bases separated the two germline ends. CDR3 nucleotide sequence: TGTGCCAGCAGCGTAGCTACGAGCCCTCCCCACGAGACCCAGTACTTC. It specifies CASSVATSPPHETQYF. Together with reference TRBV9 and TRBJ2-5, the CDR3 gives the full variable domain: DSGVTQTPKHLITATGQRVTLRCSPRSGDLSVYWYQQSLDQGLQFLIQYYNGEERAKGNILERFSAQQFPDLHSELNLSSLELGDSALYFCASSVATSPPHETQYFGPGTRLLVL.

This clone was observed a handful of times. The CDR3 DNA sequence: TGTGCCTGGGCCTGGGCGGGCAATGAGCAGTTCTTC. Protein: CAWAWAGNEQFF. This chain joins TRBV30 and TRBJ2-1; TRBD2 might be the D (5 bases). The CDR3 extends over 12 amino acids. V was cut by 5 bases and J by 6 bases, with 11 bases left in between. The germline gives CDR1 GTSNPN, CDR2 SVGIG (reference sequence). The whole variable domain, filled in from reference TRBV30 and TRBJ2-1, reads SQTIHQWPATLVQPVGSPLSLECTVEGTSNPNLYWYRQAAGRGLQLLFYSVGIGQISSEVPQNLSASRPQDRQFILSSKKLLLSDSGFYLCAWAWAGNEQFFGPGTRLTVL.

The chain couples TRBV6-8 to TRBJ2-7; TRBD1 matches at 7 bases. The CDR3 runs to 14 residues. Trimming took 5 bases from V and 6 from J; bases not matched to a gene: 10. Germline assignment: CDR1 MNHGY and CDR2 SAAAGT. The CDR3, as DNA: TGTGCCAGCAGTCCGCCGGGACAGCCTAGCGAGCAGTACTTC. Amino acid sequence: CASSPPGQPSEQYF.

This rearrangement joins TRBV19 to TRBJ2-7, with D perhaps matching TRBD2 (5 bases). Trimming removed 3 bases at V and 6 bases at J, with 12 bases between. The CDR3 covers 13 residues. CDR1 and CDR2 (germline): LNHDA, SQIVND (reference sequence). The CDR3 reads CASSIGRAAEQYF. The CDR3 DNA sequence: TGTGCCAGTAGTATCGGGCGGGCGGCCGAGCAGTACTTC.

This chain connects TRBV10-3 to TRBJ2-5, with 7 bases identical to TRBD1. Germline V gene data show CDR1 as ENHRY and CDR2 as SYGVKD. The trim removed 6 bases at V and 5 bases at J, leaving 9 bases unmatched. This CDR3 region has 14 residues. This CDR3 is CAIRTGAPGETQYF. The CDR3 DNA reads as TGTGCCATCAGAACAGGGGCCCCAGGGGAGACCCAGTACTTC.

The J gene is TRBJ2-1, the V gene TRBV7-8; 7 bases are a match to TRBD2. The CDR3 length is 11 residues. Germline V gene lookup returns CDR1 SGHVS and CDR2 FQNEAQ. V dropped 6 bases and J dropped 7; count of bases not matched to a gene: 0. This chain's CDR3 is CASRGGNEQFF. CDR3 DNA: TGTGCCAGCAGGGGGGGGAATGAGCAGTTCTTC. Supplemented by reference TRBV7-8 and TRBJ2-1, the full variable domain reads GAGVSQSPRYKVAKRGQDVALRCDPISGHVSLFWYQQALGQGPEFLTYFQNEAQLDKSGLPSDRFFAERPEGSVSTLKIQRTQQEDSAVYLCASRGGNEQFFGPGTRLTVL.

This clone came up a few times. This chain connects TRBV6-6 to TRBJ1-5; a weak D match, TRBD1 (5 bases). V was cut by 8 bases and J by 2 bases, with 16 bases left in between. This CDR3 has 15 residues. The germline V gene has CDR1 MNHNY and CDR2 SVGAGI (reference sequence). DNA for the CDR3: TGTGCCAGCCGGGAGGGGCGGGGGGGCAATCAGCCCCAGCATTTT. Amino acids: CASREGRGGNQPQHF.

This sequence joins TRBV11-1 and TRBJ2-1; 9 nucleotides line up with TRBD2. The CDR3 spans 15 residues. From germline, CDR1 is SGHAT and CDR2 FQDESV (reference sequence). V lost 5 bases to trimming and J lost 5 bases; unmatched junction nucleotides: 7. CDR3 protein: CASSTQRGANNEQFF. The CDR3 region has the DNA TGTGCCAGCAGCACCCAGCGGGGGGCCAACAATGAGCAGTTCTTC.

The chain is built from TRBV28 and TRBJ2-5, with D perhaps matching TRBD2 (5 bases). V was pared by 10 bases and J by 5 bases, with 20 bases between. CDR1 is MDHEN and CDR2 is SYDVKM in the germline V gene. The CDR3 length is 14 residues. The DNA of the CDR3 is TGTGCCACCCACCCCCTGGCCACGGGGGAGACCCAGTACTTC. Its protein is CATHPLATGETQYF.

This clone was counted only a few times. Here the CDR3 DNA reads TGTGCCAGCAGCACGAGCGGGAGGTCCTACAATGAGCAGTTCTTC. It specifies CASSTSGRSYNEQFF. The gene calls are TRBV9 and TRBJ2-1; 9 bases line up with TRBD2. The germline V gene has CDR1 SGDLS and CDR2 YYNGEE. This CDR3 spans 15 amino acids. Trimming removed 4 bases from V and 1 base from J; junction bases left unmatched: 3.

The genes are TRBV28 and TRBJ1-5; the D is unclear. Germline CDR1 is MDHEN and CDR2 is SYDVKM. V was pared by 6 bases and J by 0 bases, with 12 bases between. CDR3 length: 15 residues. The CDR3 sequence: CASSPPGDSNQPQHF. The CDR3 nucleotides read TGTGCCAGCAGCCCCCCCGGGGATAGCAATCAGCCCCAGCATTTT.

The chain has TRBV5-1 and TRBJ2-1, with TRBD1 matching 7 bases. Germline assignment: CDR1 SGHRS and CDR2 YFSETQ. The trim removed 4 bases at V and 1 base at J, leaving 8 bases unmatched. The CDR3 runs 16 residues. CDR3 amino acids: CASSRTLTGSYNEQFF. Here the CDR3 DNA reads TGCGCCAGCAGCAGGACCCTGACAGGGTCCTACAATGAGCAGTTCTTC. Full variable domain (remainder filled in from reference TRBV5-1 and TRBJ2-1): KAGVTQTPRYLIKTRGQQVTLSCSPISGHRSVSWYQQTPGQGLQFLFEYFSETQRNKGNFPGRFSGRQFSNSRSEMNVSTLELGDSALYLCASSRTLTGSYNEQFFGPGTRLTVL.